Each of the 24 T cell receptor beta chains below was sequenced from the same sample in a study of regulatory T cells in long-lasting Graves disease. Arm-PCR of CDR3 regions and iRepertoire HTBI primers were the basis on which TCR beta libraries were built. Each CDR3 protein gets one entry after TCRdb re-called the multiplex PCR reads with MiXCR. Of about 460,000 distinct CDR3 sequences detected, around 15% appear once; the ten largest clones hold around a sixth. Time point defined: newly diagnosed GD, antithyroid drugs for less than 3 months. Construction of the TCR library relied on RNA isolated from PBMCs. The same data also went into a second study, on T cells in Graves' hyperthyroidism and ophthalmopathy.

The material sequenced was peripheral blood mononuclear cells (PBMCs), taken at new diagnosis, from a patient treated with antithyroid drugs. The receptors derive from a woman in her forties or fifties with Graves disease.

The chain links TRBV20-1 to TRBJ2-3; tentatively, D is TRBD1 (6 bases). The CDR3 has 14 residues. The V end lost 3 bases, the J end lost 2 bases, and 12 bases lay between the germline ends. CDR1 DFQATT and CDR2 SNEGSKA come from the germline V gene (reference sequence). DNA for the CDR3: TGCAGTGCTAGGCCCTGGACAGACACAGATACGCAGTATTTT. Its translation is CSARPWTDTDTQYF.

This clonotype occurred a few times. The germline gene is not matched at one end of the junction; a read error may be the cause. The genes are TRBV3-1 and TRBJ2-3; D is undetermined. The CDR3 has 14 amino acids. Germline CDR1 LGHDT, CDR2 YNNKEL (reference sequence). The CDR3 region has the DNA TGTGCCAGCAGCCAAGATAGCCACACAGATGCGCAGTATTTT. It encodes CASSQDSHTDAQYF.

Details on this clonotype: This may come from a read error, since a much larger clone is one base off. V usage is TRBV3-1 and J usage is TRBJ1-5; D remains unclear. CDR1 LGHDT and CDR2 YNNKEL come from the germline V gene (reference sequence). This CDR3 region has 13 residues. The DNA for the CDR3 is TGTGCCAGCAGCCAGGGAAGAGGTCAGCTCCAGCATTTT. It encodes CASSQGRGQLQHF.

This clonotype turned up a few times. The chain couples TRBV6-1 to TRBJ2-4; D is unclear. V was cut by 0 bases and J by 3 bases, with 12 bases left in between. Germline CDR1 and CDR2: MNHNS and SASEGT. The CDR3 sequence is 16 residues long. The CDR3 bases are TGTGCCAGCAGTGAAGCTTCGCACTTAGTCAAAAACATTCAGTACTTC. Its translation is CASSEASHLVKNIQYF.

This clonotype was counted ten times or more. The chain has TRBV7-8 and TRBJ2-5, with 8 bases matching TRBD1. J gave up 3 bases and V 2 bases, and 11 bases lay outside the gene matches. Germline-derived CDR1 and CDR2 are SGHVS and FQNEAQ. CDR3 size: 17 residues. CDR3 sequence (DNA): TGTGCCAGCAGCTTATGGATGGACAGGGAACCGGAAGAGACCCAGTACTTC. Encoded protein: CASSLWMDREPEETQYF. Full variable domain (outside the CDR3, taken from reference TRBV7-8 and TRBJ2-5): GAGVSQSPRYKVAKRGQDVALRCDPISGHVSLFWYQQALGQGPEFLTYFQNEAQLDKSGLPSDRFFAERPEGSVSTLKIQRTQQEDSAVYLCASSLWMDREPEETQYFGPGTRLLVL.

Only a few counts were recorded for this clonotype. This chain connects TRBV7-9 to TRBJ1-5; perhaps TRBD1 as D (6 bases). V lost 5 bases, J lost 0 bases, and 23 bases lay in between. Per the germline V gene, CDR1 is SEHNR and CDR2 is FQNEAQ (reference sequence). This CDR3 is 19 amino acids long. For the CDR3, the DNA is TGTGCCAGCAGCGCGGACAGCCCGAGTGTTGAAAATAGCAATCAGCCCCAGCATTTT. Translating it yields CASSADSPSVENSNQPQHF. Filled out from reference TRBV7-9 and TRBJ1-5, the complete variable domain reads DTGVSQNPRHKITKRGQNVTFRCDPISEHNRLYWYRQTLGQGPEFLTYFQNEAQLEKSRLLSDRFSAERPKGSFSTLEIQRTEQGDSAMYLCASSADSPSVENSNQPQHFGDGTRLSIL.

This clonotype was seen repeatedly, ten times or more. The CDR3 sequence: CASSHRTGDGTEAFF. The CDR3, as DNA: TGTGCCAGCAGCCACCGGACAGGAGATGGCACTGAAGCTTTCTTT. This chain uses TRBV11-2 with TRBJ1-1; 7 nucleotides agree with TRBD1. Germline trimming cut 5 bases from V and 4 bases from J; bases unmatched to any gene: 10. Germline V CDR1 and CDR2: SGHAT, FQNNGV. This CDR3 has 15 residues.

This clonotype was recorded many times. In DNA, the CDR3 is TGCAGTGCTAGAGATTCTGAGCGGGAGCTCGCGACGCAGTATTTT. Residues: CSARDSERELATQYF. The chain uses TRBV20-1 and TRBJ2-1; TRBD2 matches at 8 bases. The closer fit of TRBJ2-3 to the DNA end suggests the J call may be wrong. Germline lookup yields CDR1 DFQATT and CDR2 SNEGSKA (reference sequence). The CDR3 length is 15 residues.

At least ten counts were recorded for this clonotype. The chain is built from TRBV5-6 and TRBJ1-5; a possible D gene is TRBD1 (5 bases). V lost 0 bases, J lost 3 bases, and 16 bases lay in between. Germline loops: CDR1 SGHDT, CDR2 YYEEEE. The CDR3 length is 17 residues. The CDR3 nucleotides are TGTGCCAGCAGCTTGGACCGGGACGCGGGTCTCAATCAGCCCCAGCATTTT. This gives the protein CASSLDRDAGLNQPQHF.

Note on this clonotype: A much larger clone differs from this one at a single base, so this may be a read error. The J gene is TRBJ2-4, the V gene TRBV11-2; 7 nucleotides align to TRBD1. Matching the DNA end better, TRBJ2-7 makes the J call doubtful. Germline CDR1 reads SGHAT; CDR2 reads FQNNGV. This CDR3 comprises 16 residues. The CDR3 nucleotides are TGTGCCGGCAGCTTAGGAGGCAGGGGGTTAGGGGACGAGCAGTACTTC. Translated: CAGSLGGRGLGDEQYF.

There are many counts of this clonotype. The rearrangement links TRBV11-2 to TRBJ2-2; 8 nucleotides match TRBD1. V shed 1 base and J 10 bases; nucleotides not matched to a gene: 5. The V gene's germline CDR1 is SGHAT and CDR2 FQNNGV. The CDR3 covers 14 residues. CDR3 sequence reads: CASSLGQGLVELFF. The DNA for the CDR3 is TGTGCCAGCAGCTTAGGACAGGGGCTAGTGGAGCTGTTTTTT.

This clonotype has at least ten counts. The J gene is TRBJ1-2, the V gene TRBV10-3; D ambiguous. The length of the CDR3 is 13 residues. CDR1 and CDR2 from the germline V gene are ENHRY and SYGVKD. With 6 bases removed from V and 4 bases from J, the gap between germline ends came to 12 bases. CDR3 in amino acids: CAIRATGIYGYTF. As DNA, the CDR3 is TGTGCCATCAGAGCGACCGGAATCTATGGCTACACCTTC.

This clonotype was observed many times. This chain connects TRBV20-1 to TRBJ2-7; 8 bases agree with TRBD2. Germline-derived CDR1 and CDR2 are DFQATT and SNEGSKA (reference sequence). V shed 3 bases and J 2 bases; nucleotides not matched to a gene: 9. The CDR3 covers 15 residues. In DNA form, the CDR3 reads TGCAGTGCTAGCCTTCAACGGGAGGGCCCCTACGAGCAGTACTTC. This codes for CSASLQREGPYEQYF.

This clonotype was recorded a few times. The CDR3 reads CASSTGGVDEKLFF. The CDR3 DNA follows: TGCGCCAGCAGCACAGGGGGAGTTGATGAAAAACTGTTTTTT. The V call is TRBV4-1, the J call TRBJ1-4; 8 bases map to TRBD1. Unmatched junction bases numbered 5, after V lost 5 bases and J lost 6 bases. The CDR3 contains 14 residues. CDR1 is MGHRA and CDR2 is YSYEKL in the germline V gene.

This clonotype appeared many times. This chain connects TRBV30 to TRBJ1-4; D gene uncertain. V was pared by 3 bases and J by 2 bases, with 10 bases between. The CDR3 covers 14 residues. Germline assignment: CDR1 GTSNPN and CDR2 SVGIG (reference sequence). The CDR3: CAWSDRRTNEKLFF. In nucleotides, the CDR3 is TGTGCCTGGAGCGATCGACGGACTAATGAAAAACTGTTTTTT. Variable domain in full (rest from reference TRBV30 and TRBJ1-4): SQTIHQWPATLVQPVGSPLSLECTVEGTSNPNLYWYRQAAGRGLQLLFYSVGIGQISSEVPQNLSASRPQDRQFILSSKKLLLSDSGFYLCAWSDRRTNEKLFFGSGTQLSVL.

A note on this clonotype: One base away lies a much larger clone, so this may be a sequencing read error. The chain combines TRBV2 with TRBJ2-5; 7 bases fit TRBD1. This CDR3 is 12 amino acids long. Germline CDR1 reads SNHLY; CDR2 reads FYNNEI. CDR3 nucleotide sequence: TGTGCCAGCAGTTACAGGGGAGAGGCCCAGTACTTC. Protein sequence: CASSYRGEAQYF.

The chain carries TRBV5-1 and TRBJ2-7; no clear D gene. V was trimmed by 4 bases and J by 0 bases, leaving 14 bases between them. The CDR3 sequence is 15 residues long. CDR1 SGHRS and CDR2 YFSETQ come from the germline V gene. In nucleotides, the CDR3 is TGCGCCAGCAGCCTCCCGCTTCCGAGCTCCTACGAGCAGTACTTC. It codes for CASSLPLPSSYEQYF.

This clonotype came up a few times. CDR3 DNA: TGCGCCAGCAGCCATCTTCCGGCTCGGAGCTCCTACAATGAGCAGTTCTTC. Its translation: CASSHLPARSSYNEQFF. The chain links TRBV4-1 to TRBJ2-1; D remains unclear. The germline V gene encodes CDR1 MGHRA and CDR2 YSYEKL. The CDR3 loop spans 17 amino acids. The V gene lost 3 bases and the J gene lost 0 bases, with 15 bases spanning the gap.

Regarding this clonotype: With a much larger clone just one base away, this may be a read error. The gene calls are TRBV5-1 and TRBJ1-5; no reliable D call. The CDR3 totals 15 residues. Germline values: CDR1 SGHRS, CDR2 YFSETQ. The CDR3 region is CAISLARNSNQPQHF. The DNA for the CDR3 is TGCGCCATCAGCTTGGCCAGAAATAGCAATCAGCCCCAGCATTTT.

This clonotype was counted only a few times. V gene TRBV24-1 combines with J gene TRBJ2-7, with a tentative D call TRBD1 (6 bases). The CDR3 is 12 amino acids. Germline CDR1 KGHDR, CDR2 SFDVKD. V was clipped by 4 bases and J by 3 bases, with 6 bases between them. In nucleotides, the CDR3 is TGTGCCACCAGTGAGGACAGCTACGAGCAGTACTTC. Translating it yields CATSEDSYEQYF.

This clonotype showed up just a few times. This chain connects TRBV30 to TRBJ1-2; D ambiguous. V shed 2 bases and J shed 7 bases, with 14 bases lying between them. Germline-derived CDR1 and CDR2 are GTSNPN and SVGIG (reference sequence). The CDR3 loop spans 13 amino acids. Here the CDR3 reads CAWSSDPAGGYTF. The CDR3 DNA is TGTGCCTGGAGTTCAGATCCCGCGGGTGGCTACACCTTC.

This clonotype was seen repeatedly, ten times or more. Relative to the germline gene, one junction end is altered; a read error may explain this. The chain has TRBV20-1 and TRBJ2-1; weak D call: TRBD1 (6 bases). The CDR3 is 18 amino acids. Germline CDR1 reads DFQATT; CDR2 reads SNEGSKA (reference sequence). CDR3 in amino acids: CSARELSVGGVRYNGQFF. The CDR3 DNA is TGCAGTGCTAGGGAGTTGAGTGTAGGGGGAGTGAGGTACAATGGGCAGTTCTTC.

There are many counts of this clonotype. This chain connects TRBV28 to TRBJ2-7; 7 bases are a match to TRBD2. J lost 3 bases, V lost 6 bases, and 8 bases had no gene match. This CDR3 is 14 amino acids long. Germline CDR1 MDHEN, CDR2 SYDVKM. Here the CDR3 DNA reads TGTGCCAGCAGCTTTAGGGGCGGGAGCTACGAGCAGTACTTC. This codes for CASSFRGGSYEQYF.

The chain has TRBV19 and TRBJ2-2, with D uncertain. The germline gives CDR1 LNHDA, CDR2 SQIVND (reference sequence). This CDR3 comprises 14 residues. Trimming took off 3 bases at V and 2 bases at J, with 7 bases between the two ends. The CDR3 is CASSISVNTGELFF. DNA for the CDR3: TGTGCCAGTAGTATTTCCGTAAACACCGGGGAGCTGTTTTTT.